This T cell receptor beta chain was sequenced in a study of beta chain features in type 1 diabetes. Findings and caveats of the study: Moderately but significantly shorter TCRB CDR3s were found in Type 1 diabetes patients in all four CD4+ subsets. Because the template was cDNA, high-expressing cells might be over-represented.

On this clone: Its cognate antigen is unknown.

Sequenced material consisted of expressed TCRB transcripts (all of the isolated RNA was reverse transcribed). Here immunoSEQ multiplex PCR was the method, and the copy in TCRdb shows in-frame clones only, minus some. This sample has approximately 270,000 clones; 14% occur once, and the top ten carry about 0.017%. V lost 6 bases and J lost 0, with 7 bases in between. Germline lookup yields CDR1 SGHTA and CDR2 FQGTGA. The CDR3 has 13 residues. The V call is TRBV7-3, the J call TRBJ2-3; unclear D gene. The receptor was derived from a man between 25 and 39 years old with type 1 diabetes. Material for sequencing was naive CD4+ T cells from blood. Here the CDR3 reads CASRRDSTDTQYF. The DNA for the CDR3 is TGTGCCAGCAGGAGAGATAGCACAGATACGCAGTATTTT.